These T cell receptor beta chains were read from a single sample in a study of T cells after yellow fever vaccination. TCRdb used MiXCR to reprocess the 5' RACE reads, holding one entry per CDR3 protein. The data contain about 240,000 distinct CDR3 sequences, 6.5% to 8.5% of them seen just once; the ten biggest clones take up about 0.85%. The specimen comprised CD4+ T cells sorted from PBMCs, sampled 15 days after the yellow fever booster vaccination. Source of these receptors: a man between 25 and 39 years old who received the YFV17D yellow fever vaccine. Each CDR3 is given with its conserved first and last residue. The order of the fields is J gene, clone size, V gene, D gene, CDR3 DNA, CDR3 protein. D genes are given only for firm matches. Clone size appears in some rows only: once, few, many, or a class for an expanded clone.

J gene: TRBJ2-1
clone size: many
V gene: TRBV7-6
D gene: TRBD2
CDR3 DNA: TGTGCCAGCAGCTTTGCTGGGGGACTAGCGGGAGCATACAATGAGCAGTTCTTC
CDR3 protein: CASSFAGGLAGAYNEQFF

J gene: TRBJ2-7
clone size: many
V gene: TRBV7-2
D gene: TRBD2
CDR3 DNA: TGTGCCAGCAGCTTAGTCCCTAGCGGGAGTGATGAGCAGTACTTC
CDR3 protein: CASSLVPSGSDEQYF

J gene: TRBJ2-7
clone size: -
V gene: TRBV20-1
D gene: -
CDR3 DNA: TGCAGTGCTGGCCCCTCAGGAGTTCTCGAGCAGTACTTC
CDR3 protein: CSAGPSGVLEQYF

J gene: TRBJ2-7
clone size: few
V gene: TRBV29-1
D gene: -
CDR3 DNA: TGCAGCGTTGAAGGGGTAGCGACCCGCTACGAGCAGTACTTC
CDR3 protein: CSVEGVATRYEQYF

J gene: TRBJ2-5
clone size: -
V gene: TRBV27
D gene: TRBD2
CDR3 DNA: TGTGCCAGCACGCGACTAGCGGGAGAGGAGACCCAGTACTTC
CDR3 protein: CASTRLAGEETQYF

J gene: TRBJ2-7
clone size: few
V gene: TRBV7-8
D gene: -
CDR3 DNA: TGTGCCAGCAGTCTTGGCCATTCCTACGAGCAGTACTTC
CDR3 protein: CASSLGHSYEQYF

J gene: TRBJ2-3
clone size: few
V gene: TRBV20-1
D gene: TRBD2
CDR3 DNA: TGCAGTGCTAGTGGGACTAGCGCCGGCACAGATACGCAGTATTTT
CDR3 protein: CSASGTSAGTDTQYF

J gene: TRBJ2-3
clone size: many
V gene: TRBV6-1
D gene: TRBD2
CDR3 DNA: TGTGCCACGCGGGAGGGCCCGGGAGATACGCAGTATTTT
CDR3 protein: CATREGPGDTQYF

J gene: TRBJ2-4
clone size: -
V gene: TRBV15
D gene: -
CDR3 DNA: TGTGCCACCGCAGGGGCTGGGCAAAACATTCAGTACTTC
CDR3 protein: CATAGAGQNIQYF

J gene: TRBJ1-1
clone size: -
V gene: TRBV4-2
D gene: -
CDR3 DNA: TGTGCCAGCAGCCAAGATCCGGGAGGGTTCCCTGAAGCTTTCTTT
CDR3 protein: CASSQDPGGFPEAFF

J gene: TRBJ1-2
clone size: few
V gene: TRBV10-2
D gene: -
CDR3 DNA: TGCGCCAGCAATAAGGGTGGCTATGGCTACACCTTC
CDR3 protein: CASNKGGYGYTF